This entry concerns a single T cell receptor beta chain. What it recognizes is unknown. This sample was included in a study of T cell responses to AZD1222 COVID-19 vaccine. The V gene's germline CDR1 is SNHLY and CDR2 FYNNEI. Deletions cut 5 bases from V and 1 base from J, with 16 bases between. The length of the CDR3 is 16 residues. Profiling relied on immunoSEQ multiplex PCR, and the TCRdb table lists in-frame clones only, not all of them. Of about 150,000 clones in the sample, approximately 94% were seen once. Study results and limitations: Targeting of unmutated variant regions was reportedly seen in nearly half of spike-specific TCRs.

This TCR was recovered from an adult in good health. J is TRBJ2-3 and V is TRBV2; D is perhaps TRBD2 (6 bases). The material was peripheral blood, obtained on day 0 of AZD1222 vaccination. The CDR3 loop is CASSFAGWGGTDTQYF. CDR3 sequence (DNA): TGTGCCAGCAGTTTCGCGGGATGGGGGGGCACAGATACGCAGTATTTT. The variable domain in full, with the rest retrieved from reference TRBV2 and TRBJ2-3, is EPEVTQTPSHQVTQMGQEVILRCVPISNHLYFYWYRQILGQKVEFLVSFYNNEISEKSEIFDDQFSVERPDGSNFTLKIRSTKLEDSAMYFCASSFAGWGGTDTQYFGPGTRLTVL.